The 15 T cell receptor beta chains reported below all come from one sample, sequenced in a study of blood T cells in healthy people across ages. Primers used in a second PCR of about 7 to 11 cycles were a sample-barcoded 5' primer and a J-beta primer mix. From the 5' RACE reads, TCRdb called clonotypes with MiXCR, one entry per CDR3 protein. This sample yields 1 million to 1.2 million distinct CDR3 sequences, of which roughly two fifths are seen a single time; about an eighth belongs to the top ten. The sample taken for sequencing was blood. These receptors were obtained from a young man in good health.

This chain connects TRBV4-2 to TRBJ2-1; D uncertain. Germline V lookup: CDR1 LGHNA, CDR2 YNFKEQ. With 0 bases removed from V and 5 bases from J, the gap between germline ends came to 5 bases. CDR3 length equals 13 residues. CDR3 sequence (DNA): TGTGCCAGCAGCCAAGATTCCGACAATGAGCAGTTCTTC. It yields the protein CASSQDSDNEQFF.

For this clonotype: The germline gene is not matched at one end of the junction; a read error may be the cause. The chain recombines TRBV27 with TRBJ2-1; TRBD1 agrees at 8 bases. This CDR3 region has 14 residues. Germline V gene sequence: CDR1 MNHEY, CDR2 SMNVEV (reference sequence). CDR3: CASSTGGSYSEQFF. For the CDR3, the DNA is TGTGCCAGCAGCACAGGGGGGTCCTACAGTGAGCAGTTCTTC.

The chain has TRBV5-4 and TRBJ2-1; possibly TRBD2 for D (5 bases). The V end was cut by 0 bases, the J end by 7 bases, with 14 bases between. From germline, CDR1 is SGHNT and CDR2 YYREEE (reference sequence). This CDR3 comprises 15 residues. Here the CDR3 reads CASSLAGEFGNEQFF. CDR3 sequence (DNA): TGTGCCAGCAGCTTGGCCGGGGAGTTTGGAAATGAGCAGTTCTTC. Variable domain in full (rest from reference TRBV5-4 and TRBJ2-1): ETGVTQSPTHLIKTRGQQVTLRCSSQSGHNTVSWYQQALGQGPQFIFQYYREEENGRGNFPPRFSGLQFPNYSSELNVNALELDDSALYLCASSLAGEFGNEQFFGPGTRLTVL.

In nucleotides, the CDR3 is TGCAGTGCTAGAACGGGACAGGGTCCCCTGGGTGAAGCTTTCTTT. Translated: CSARTGQGPLGEAFF. The chain joins TRBV20-1 to TRBJ1-1; TRBD1 agrees at 9 bases. Looked up from germline, CDR1 is DFQATT and CDR2 is SNEGSKA (reference sequence). This CDR3 spans 15 amino acids. With V trimmed by 2 bases and J by 7 bases, 11 bases remained unmatched.

The genes are TRBV7-9 and TRBJ2-1; D ambiguous. This CDR3 spans 14 amino acids. Germline V lookup: CDR1 SEHNR, CDR2 FQNEAQ (reference sequence). V gave up 11 bases and J gave up 0 bases, with 14 bases separating them. CDR3 nucleotides: TGTGCCGCAGCCCTTGTCCCCTCCTACAATGAGCAGTTCTTC. Translated: CAAALVPSYNEQFF.

Notes on this clonotype: Since a much larger clone is just one base distant, this may be a read error. This chain links TRBV29-1 with TRBJ2-1; D may correspond to TRBD1 or TRBD2 (5 bases each). The CDR3 is 17 residues long. Trimming shortened V by 4 bases and J by 4 bases, and 23 bases separated the two germline ends. Germline CDR1 and CDR2: SQVTM and ANQGSEA. The CDR3 is CSVGRGGTKKGYNEQFF. The CDR3 DNA follows: TGCAGCGTTGGAAGAGGTGGGACCAAAAAGGGATACAATGAGCAGTTCTTC.

On this clonotype: A much larger clone differs from this one at a single base, so this may be a read error. The chain uses TRBV29-1 and TRBJ2-5; TRBD1 is a possible D gene (6 bases). CDR1 SQVTM and CDR2 ANQGSEA come from the germline V gene. The CDR3 totals 14 residues. Deletions cut 7 bases from V and 11 bases from J, with 26 bases between. CDR3 in amino acids: CSAPARTDPNEQYF. CDR3 bases: TGCAGCGCCCCGGCCCGGACAGACCCAAATGAGCAGTACTTC.

The chain joins TRBV9 to TRBJ2-4; TRBD2 is a possible D gene (5 bases). Germline values: CDR1 SGDLS, CDR2 YYNGEE. The CDR3 spans 14 residues. V was clipped by 3 bases and J by 1 base, with 8 bases between them. The CDR3 coding sequence is TGTGCCAGCAGCGGAAGGGAGGCCAAAAACATTCAGTACTTC. Its protein is CASSGREAKNIQYF.

The chain recombines TRBV7-2 with TRBJ1-5; unclear D gene. CDR3 size: 13 residues. V was trimmed by 5 bases and J by 6 bases, leaving 11 bases between them. Per germline, CDR1 SGHTA and CDR2 FQGNSA. The CDR3 nucleotides are TGTGCCAGCAGCGCTAAGAACGGTCAGCCCCAGCATTTT. This codes for CASSAKNGQPQHF.

The chain is built from TRBV29-1 and TRBJ1-2, with D perhaps TRBD1 (5 bases). The CDR3 covers 13 residues. In germline, CDR1 is SQVTM, CDR2 ANQGSEA. Deletions cut 4 bases from V and 2 bases from J, with 11 bases between. CDR3 in DNA: TGCAGCGTTGGGCTCGGGGGGAACTATGGCTACACCTTC. Translation: CSVGLGGNYGYTF.

This clonotype occurred a few times. This chain uses TRBV5-1 with TRBJ1-6; no clear D. Germline assignment: CDR1 SGHRS and CDR2 YFSETQ. This CDR3 contains 17 residues. V dropped 1 base and J dropped 9 bases, with 20 bases sitting between them. As DNA, the CDR3 is TGCGCCAGCAGCTTGATTCTTGTCCCGGACCGAAGTTCACCCCTCCACTTT. It encodes CASSLILVPDRSSPLHF.

The chain recombines TRBV28 with TRBJ1-6; tentatively, D is TRBD1 (6 bases). CDR3 length: 17 residues. Germline-derived CDR1 and CDR2 are MDHEN and SYDVKM. V lost 2 bases and J lost 7, with 18 bases in between. The DNA for the CDR3 is TGTGCCAGCAGTTTAGGGGGCGCAGGTTTGGGGAATTCACCCCTCCACTTT. Translating it yields CASSLGGAGLGNSPLHF.

This clonotype was counted between two and nine times. The chain is built from TRBV7-9 and TRBJ1-4; 7 bases are shared with TRBD1. The germline V gene has CDR1 SEHNR and CDR2 FQNEAQ (reference sequence). This CDR3 has 15 residues. V gave up 3 bases and J gave up 8 bases; unmatched junction bases: 9. The CDR3 DNA sequence: TGTGCCAGCAGCTTCGACAGGGAACGAATAGAAAAACTGTTTTTT. Amino acids: CASSFDRERIEKLFF. Complete variable domain (other parts from reference TRBV7-9 and TRBJ1-4): DTGVSQNPRHKITKRGQNVTFRCDPISEHNRLYWYRQTLGQGPEFLTYFQNEAQLEKSRLLSDRFSAERPKGSFSTLEIQRTEQGDSAMYLCASSFDRERIEKLFFGSGTQLSVL.

This clonotype occurred once. The chain joins TRBV20-1 to TRBJ1-5, with D perhaps TRBD1 (5 bases). This CDR3 region has 14 residues. V gave up 7 bases and J gave up 1 base, with 14 bases separating them. Germline V gene lookup returns CDR1 DFQATT and CDR2 SNEGSKA (reference sequence). CDR3 loop: CSGGLVNSNQPQHF. The CDR3 DNA is TGCAGTGGGGGGTTAGTTAACAGCAATCAGCCCCAGCATTTT.

There are a few counts of this clonotype. The chain links TRBV5-1 to TRBJ1-1; the D gene is possibly TRBD1 (5 bases). CDR1 SGHRS and CDR2 YFSETQ come from the germline V gene. Trimming cost V 4 bases and J 6 bases, with 16 bases left between them. CDR3 size: 14 residues. The CDR3 DNA follows: TGCGCCAGCAGCATACGACAGAGTCGAGCTGAAGCTTTCTTT. Protein sequence: CASSIRQSRAEAFF.